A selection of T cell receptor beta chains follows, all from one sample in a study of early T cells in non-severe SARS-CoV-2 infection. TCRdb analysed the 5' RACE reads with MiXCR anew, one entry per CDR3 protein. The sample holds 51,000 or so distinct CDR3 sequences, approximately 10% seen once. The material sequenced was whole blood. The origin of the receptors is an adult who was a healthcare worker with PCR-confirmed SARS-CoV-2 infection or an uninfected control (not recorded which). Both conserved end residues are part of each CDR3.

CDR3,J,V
CASSFIAGDEQFF,TRBJ2-1,TRBV7-3
CASSLGPVSGNEQFF,TRBJ2-1,TRBV7-6
CRPDREAFF,TRBJ1-1,TRBV20-1
CSGLRGRNTGELFF,TRBJ2-2,TRBV29-1
CASREGGHPRDTQYF,TRBJ2-3,TRBV5-1
CASSELTRGSEQYF,TRBJ2-7,TRBV10-2
CASSQDHRGNTGELFF,TRBJ2-2,TRBV4-3
CASSYSGRAGGYTF,TRBJ1-2,TRBV6-5
CASSGGQHSYEQYF,TRBJ2-7,TRBV7-2
CASSFKKSEQYF,TRBJ2-7,TRBV6-8
CASSQRTSGTGELFF,TRBJ2-2,TRBV7-2
CASSPQTAIGNTIYF,TRBJ1-3,TRBV18
CASSQDLSSRDEQYF,TRBJ2-7,TRBV3-1
CASSALTSSGGYTF,TRBJ1-2,TRBV28
CASREGGRPAEQYF,TRBJ2-7,TRBV2
CASSLRTGVVNEQFF,TRBJ2-1,TRBV14
CSARGRPPSDQYF,TRBJ2-4,TRBV20-1
CASSEGLPPYEQYF,TRBJ2-7,TRBV2
CASSASGGVSNEQFF,TRBJ2-1,TRBV6-4
CSAHPWTSGNYEQYF,TRBJ2-7,TRBV20-1
CASSYNRGGTEAFF,TRBJ1-1,TRBV6-2/TRBV6-3
CASSQVGGGNSPLHF,TRBJ1-6,TRBV3-1
CASSFGQGNIYEQYF,TRBJ2-7,TRBV11-2
CSARDPGRGEQYF,TRBJ2-7,TRBV20-1
CSAPGTSGSTDTQYF,TRBJ2-3,TRBV20-1
CASSRDREAFF,TRBJ1-1,TRBV12-3/TRBV12-4
CASSEGRGSYEQYF,TRBJ2-7,TRBV6-1
CATINLAYEQYF,TRBJ2-7,TRBV28
CASSSRSSGKLYNEQFF,TRBJ2-1,TRBV11-2
CASSSRSGHTSQETQYF,TRBJ2-5,TRBV19
CASSQRSSDRGVDYGYTF,TRBJ1-2,TRBV4-1
CASSSRGNGNTIYF,TRBJ1-3,TRBV11-1
CASSSRRSDTQYF,TRBJ2-3,TRBV7-8
CASSPQGNTIYF,TRBJ1-3,TRBV14
CASSIGTSGGPRGELFF,TRBJ2-2,TRBV19
CASSGGSSGANVLTF,TRBJ2-6,TRBV19
CASSLDNRVPEQFF,TRBJ2-1,TRBV11-3
CASSQDGLAGTQYF,TRBJ2-3,TRBV4-3
CASSRASGRSNEQFF,TRBJ2-1,TRBV7-6
CSVVVRGSYEQYF,TRBJ2-7,TRBV29-1
CSARVGGRNTGELFF,TRBJ2-2,TRBV20-1
CASSSGVPYEQYF,TRBJ2-7,TRBV27
CASSQEGGGSNSPLHF,TRBJ1-6,TRBV4-2
CASSSIRGQKKYRQPQHF,TRBJ1-5,TRBV6-2/TRBV6-3
CASSEARRTMNEKLFF,TRBJ1-4,TRBV2
CASSDRPANTDTQYF,TRBJ2-3,TRBV7-9
CASNSGGTEAFF,TRBJ1-1,TRBV9
CASSEASGGLMTQYF,TRBJ2-5,TRBV2
CASQLGQVNTEAFF,TRBJ1-1,TRBV12-3/TRBV12-4
CASSLSGVRENTIYF,TRBJ1-3,TRBV5-1
CSATQGVGDTQYF,TRBJ2-3,TRBV20-1